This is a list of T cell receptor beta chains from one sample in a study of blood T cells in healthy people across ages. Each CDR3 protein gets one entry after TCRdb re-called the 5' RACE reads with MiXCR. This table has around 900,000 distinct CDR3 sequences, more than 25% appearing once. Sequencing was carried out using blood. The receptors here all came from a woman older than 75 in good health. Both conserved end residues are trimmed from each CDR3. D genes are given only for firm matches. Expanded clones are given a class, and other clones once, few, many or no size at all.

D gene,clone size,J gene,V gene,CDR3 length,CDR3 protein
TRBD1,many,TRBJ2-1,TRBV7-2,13,ASSLAGQVNNEQF
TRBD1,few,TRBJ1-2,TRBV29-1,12,SDRGQGENYGYT
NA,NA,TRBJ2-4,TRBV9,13,ASSVGLGPRNEQY
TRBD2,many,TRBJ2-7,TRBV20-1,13,SAKSGDPRTYEQY
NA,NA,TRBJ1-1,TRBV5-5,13,ASSLGRHSNTEAF
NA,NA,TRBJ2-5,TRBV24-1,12,ATSDQGGIETQY
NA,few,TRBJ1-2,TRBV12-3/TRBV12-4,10,ASSGIRVNYT
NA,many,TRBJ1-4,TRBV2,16,ASSVGDYPLATNEKLF
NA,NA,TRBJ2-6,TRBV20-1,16,GARDVSPQGSGANVLT
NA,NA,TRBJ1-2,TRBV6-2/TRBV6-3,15,AGSSNLRDRSYYGYT
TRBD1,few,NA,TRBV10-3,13,AIRDRDRGYNEQY
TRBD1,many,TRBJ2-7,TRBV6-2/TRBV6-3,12,ASSYPGTGSEQY
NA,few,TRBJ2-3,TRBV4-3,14,ASSQEGGRVGDTQY
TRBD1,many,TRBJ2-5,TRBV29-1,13,SISGDRGRGETQY
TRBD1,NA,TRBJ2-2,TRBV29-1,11,SVRTGDTGELF
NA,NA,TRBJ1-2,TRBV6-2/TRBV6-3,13,ASSYVQVGPYGYT
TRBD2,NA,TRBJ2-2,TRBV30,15,AWIPLGGGGSTGELF
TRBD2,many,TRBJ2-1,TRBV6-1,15,ASRKPGGGKRDNEQF
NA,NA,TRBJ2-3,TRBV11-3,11,ASSLGTPDTQY
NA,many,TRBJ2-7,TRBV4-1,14,ASSQPRTPTGYEQY
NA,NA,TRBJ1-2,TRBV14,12,ASSRPGGKYGYT
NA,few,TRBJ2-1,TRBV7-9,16,ASSAGTVAKSSYNEQF
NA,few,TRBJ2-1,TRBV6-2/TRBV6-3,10,ASSPGWGEQF
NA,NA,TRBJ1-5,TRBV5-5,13,ASSLEDYSNQPQH
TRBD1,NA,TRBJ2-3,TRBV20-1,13,SAPGSRGYADTQY
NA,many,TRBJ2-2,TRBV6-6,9,ASSNTGELF
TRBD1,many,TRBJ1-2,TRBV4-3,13,ASSQVDRGLDGYT
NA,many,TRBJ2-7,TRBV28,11,ASSLSVTYEQY
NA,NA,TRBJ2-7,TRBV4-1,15,ASSQGRPSISSYEQY
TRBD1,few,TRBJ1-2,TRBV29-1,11,SVLGQGNYGYT
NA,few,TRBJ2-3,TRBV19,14,ASSPARGGGTDTQY
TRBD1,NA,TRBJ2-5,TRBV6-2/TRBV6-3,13,ASRLPGTGFNEQY
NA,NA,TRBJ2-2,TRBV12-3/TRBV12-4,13,ASSLAGVYTGERF
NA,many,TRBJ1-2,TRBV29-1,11,SVDGGLRYGYT
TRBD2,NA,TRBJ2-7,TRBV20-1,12,SASPTSGTYEQY
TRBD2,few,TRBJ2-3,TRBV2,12,ASTISGTTDTQY
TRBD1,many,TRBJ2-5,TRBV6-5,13,ASSYSQGVQETQY
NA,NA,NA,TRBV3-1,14,ASSQGASFKRGTQY
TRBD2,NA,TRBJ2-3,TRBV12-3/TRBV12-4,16,ASSFGSGGYAGADTQY
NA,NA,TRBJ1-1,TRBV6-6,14,ASSYLRGGLNTEAF
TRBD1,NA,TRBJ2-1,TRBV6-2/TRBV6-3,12,ASSLGTGTNEQF
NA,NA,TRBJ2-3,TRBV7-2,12,ASSWGPGTDTQY
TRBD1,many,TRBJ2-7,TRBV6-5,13,ASRSDRGQVYEQY
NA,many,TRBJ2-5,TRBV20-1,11,SARTPPKETQY
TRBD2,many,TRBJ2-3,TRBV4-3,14,ASSQVYGGSTDTQY
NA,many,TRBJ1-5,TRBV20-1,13,SASSSRATHQPQH
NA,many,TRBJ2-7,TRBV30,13,AWSVRGQGSYEQY
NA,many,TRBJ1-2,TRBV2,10,ASSTRASGYT
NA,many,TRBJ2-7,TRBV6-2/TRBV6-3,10,ASRDSTREQY
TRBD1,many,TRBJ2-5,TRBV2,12,ASSADRAQETQY